Shown below are 5 T cell receptor beta chains from a single sample sequenced in a study of T cell responses to AZD1222 COVID-19 vaccine. Using immunoSEQ multiplex PCR, the repertoire was profiled, and TCRdb retains in-frame clones only, with some absent. Of 40,000 to 60,000 clones in the sample, roughly 89% are singletons; the top ten hold around 1.1%. The source material was peripheral blood, sampled 28 days after the second AZD1222 dose. These receptors came from an adult who received the AZD1222 COVID-19 vaccine.

The V gene is TRBV4-1, the J gene TRBJ2-2; 11 positions agree with TRBD1. Germline V gene data show CDR1 as MGHRA and CDR2 as YSYEKL. V was pared by 2 bases and J by 3 bases, with 5 bases of the junction left unmatched. CDR3 size: 17 residues. The CDR3: CASSQIPGQGDTGELFF. The CDR3 nucleotides read TGCGCCAGCAGCCAAATTCCGGGACAGGGGGACACCGGGGAGCTGTTTTTT.

V and J are TRBV4-3 and TRBJ2-2, with TRBD2 matching over 7 bases. J lost 7 bases, V lost 4 bases, and 12 bases had no gene match. Germline loops: CDR1 LGHNA, CDR2 YSLEER. This CDR3 contains 16 residues. The chain's CDR3 is CASSPLGAGVHGELFF. CDR3 coding DNA: TGCGCCAGCAGCCCCCTAGGGGCGGGAGTCCACGGGGAGCTGTTTTTT.

V is TRBV9 and J is TRBJ2-2; 10 bases are a match to TRBD2. Trimming removed 4 bases from V and 3 bases from J; junction bases left unmatched: 6. The germline V gene encodes CDR1 SGDLS and CDR2 YYNGEE. The CDR3 runs 16 residues. The CDR3 coding sequence is TGTGCCAGCAGCTCTAGCGGGAGCGGGTACACCGGGGAGCTGTTTTTT. Translated, it gives CASSSSGSGYTGELFF.

The chain couples TRBV5-8 to TRBJ1-2; 7 positions match TRBD1. This CDR3 has 14 amino acids. Trimming at V came to 0 bases and at J to 4 bases, leaving 3 bases not matched to a gene. Germline V gene lookup returns CDR1 SGHTS and CDR2 YDEGEE. This CDR3 reads CASSLARGPYGYTF. CDR3 DNA sequence: TGTGCCAGCAGCTTGGCAAGGGGGCCCTATGGCTACACCTTC.

The chain joins TRBV5-4 to TRBJ1-4; a possible D gene is TRBD1 (6 bases). In germline, CDR1 is SGHNT, CDR2 YYREEE (reference sequence). The CDR3 consists of 17 residues. Deletions cut 4 bases from V and 5 bases from J, with 21 bases between. The CDR3 region is CASSLSASLGANEKLFF. CDR3 DNA sequence: TGTGCCAGCAGCCTATCAGCCTCCTTGGGGGCAAATGAAAAACTGTTTTTT.